The clone carrying this T cell receptor beta chain was counted a single time. Its antigen remains unidentified. The ends lost 3 bases at V and 8 bases at J; junction bases unmatched: 3. The CDR3 runs to 11 residues. Germline CDR1 reads GTSNPN; CDR2 reads SVGIG (reference sequence). This record belongs to a study of OX40 agonist ivuxolimab in advanced cancers. The wider study: Patients in the trial were receiving intravenous ivuxolimab every 2 weeks, at doses of 0.01 to 10 mg/kg. Three patients, one with hepatocellular carcinoma and two with cutaneous melanoma, responded partially. Whole-study findings and limits: It was not determined which antigens were specifically recognized by the peripheral T cells that had undergone clonal expansion. By week 6 at 0.1 to 3.0 mg/kg, blood CD4+ and CD8+ T cells had expanded clonally.

The repertoire was sequenced with immunoSEQ multiplex PCR; TCRdb's copy has only in-frame clones and lacks some. The sample holds fewer than 40,000 clones, around 90% seen once. The origin of this receptor is an adult with an advanced solid tumor such as melanoma, head and neck, liver or kidney cancer. The chain couples TRBV30 to TRBJ1-1; 7 bases line up with TRBD1. This material consisted of CD4+ or CD8+ T cells sorted from blood, taken in a trial of the OX40 agonist ivuxolimab. CDR3 nucleotides: TGTGCCTGGAGGGCGACAGGGGAAGCTTTCTTT. This translates into CAWRATGEAFF.